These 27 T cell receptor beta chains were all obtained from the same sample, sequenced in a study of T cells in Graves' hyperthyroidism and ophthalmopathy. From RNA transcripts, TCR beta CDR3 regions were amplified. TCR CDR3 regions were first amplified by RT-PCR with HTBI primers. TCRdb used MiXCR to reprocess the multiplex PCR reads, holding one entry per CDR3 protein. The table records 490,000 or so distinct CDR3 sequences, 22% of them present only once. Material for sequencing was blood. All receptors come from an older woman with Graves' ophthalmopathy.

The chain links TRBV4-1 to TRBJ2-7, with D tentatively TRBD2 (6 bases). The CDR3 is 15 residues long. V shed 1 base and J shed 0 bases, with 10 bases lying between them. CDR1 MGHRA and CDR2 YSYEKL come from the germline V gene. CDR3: CASSQVDYPSYEQYV. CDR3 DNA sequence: TGCGCCAGCAGCCAAGTGGACTATCCCTCCTACGAGCAGTACGTC.

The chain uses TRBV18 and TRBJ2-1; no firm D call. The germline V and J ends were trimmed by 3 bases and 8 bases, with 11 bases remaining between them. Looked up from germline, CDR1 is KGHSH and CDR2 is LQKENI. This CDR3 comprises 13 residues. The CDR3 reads CASSPDQSHEQFF. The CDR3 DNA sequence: TGTGCCAGCTCACCCGACCAATCCCATGAGCAGTTCTTC.

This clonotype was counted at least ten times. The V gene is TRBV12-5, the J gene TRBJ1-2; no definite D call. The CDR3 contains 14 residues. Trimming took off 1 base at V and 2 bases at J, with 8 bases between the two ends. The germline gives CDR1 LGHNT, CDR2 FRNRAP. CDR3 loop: CASGLGHRNYGYTF. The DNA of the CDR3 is TGTGCTAGTGGTTTGGGACACCGAAACTATGGCTACACCTTC.

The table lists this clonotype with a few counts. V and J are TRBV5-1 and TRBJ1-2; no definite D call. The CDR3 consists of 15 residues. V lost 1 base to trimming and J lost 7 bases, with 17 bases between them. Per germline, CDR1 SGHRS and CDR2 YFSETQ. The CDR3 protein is CASSLPSPGIRGYTF. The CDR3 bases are TGCGCCAGCAGCTTGCCGTCCCCCGGGATTCGTGGCTACACCTTC.

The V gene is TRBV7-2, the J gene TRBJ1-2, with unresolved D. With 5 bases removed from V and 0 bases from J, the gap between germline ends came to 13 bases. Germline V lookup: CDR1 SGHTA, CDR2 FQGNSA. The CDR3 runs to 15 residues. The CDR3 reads CASSPGRSANYGYTF. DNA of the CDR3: TGTGCCAGCAGCCCCGGGCGAAGCGCTAACTATGGCTACACCTTC.

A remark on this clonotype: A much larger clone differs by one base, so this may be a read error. CDR3 sequence (DNA): TGCAGCGTGGGGGGGGCGGGAGATACGCAGTGTTTT. This gives the protein CSVGGAGDTQCF. The chain uses TRBV29-1 and TRBJ2-3; D perhaps matches TRBD2 (7 bases). The CDR3 covers 12 residues. The V gene's germline CDR1 is SQVTM and CDR2 ANQGSEA.

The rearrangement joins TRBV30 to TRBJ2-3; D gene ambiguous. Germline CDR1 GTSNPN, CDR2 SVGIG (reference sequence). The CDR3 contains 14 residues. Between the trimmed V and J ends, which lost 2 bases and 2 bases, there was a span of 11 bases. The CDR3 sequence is CAWSRRLLTDTQYF. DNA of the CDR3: TGTGCCTGGAGTAGGCGGCTACTCACAGATACGCAGTATTTT.

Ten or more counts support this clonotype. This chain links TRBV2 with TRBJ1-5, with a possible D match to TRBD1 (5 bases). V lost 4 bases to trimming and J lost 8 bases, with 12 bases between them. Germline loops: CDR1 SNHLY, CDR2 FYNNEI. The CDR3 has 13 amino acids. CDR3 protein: CASSVGGLKPQHF. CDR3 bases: TGTGCCAGCAGTGTCGGGGGGTTGAAGCCCCAGCATTTT.

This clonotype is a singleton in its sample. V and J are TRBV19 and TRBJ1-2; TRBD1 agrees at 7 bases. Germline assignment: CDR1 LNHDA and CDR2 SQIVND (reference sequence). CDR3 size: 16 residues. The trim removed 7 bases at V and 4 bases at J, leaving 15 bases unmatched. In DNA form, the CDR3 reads TGTGCCAGTAAAAAACAGGGGAGCTCCTATGGCTATGGCTACACCTTC. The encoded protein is CASKKQGSSYGYGYTF. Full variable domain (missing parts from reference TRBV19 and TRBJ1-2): DGGITQSPKYLFRKEGQNVTLSCEQNLNHDAMYWYRQDPGQGLRLIYYSQIVNDFQKGDIAEGYSVSREKKESFPLTVTSAQKNPTAFYLCASKKQGSSYGYGYTFGSGTRLTVV.

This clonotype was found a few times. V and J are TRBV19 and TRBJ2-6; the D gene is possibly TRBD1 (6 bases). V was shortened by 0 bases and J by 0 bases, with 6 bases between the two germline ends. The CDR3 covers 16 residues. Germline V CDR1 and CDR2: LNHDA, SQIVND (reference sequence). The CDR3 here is CASSIEGGSGANVLTF. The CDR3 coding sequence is TGTGCCAGTAGTATAGAAGGGGGCTCTGGGGCCAACGTCCTGACTTTC.

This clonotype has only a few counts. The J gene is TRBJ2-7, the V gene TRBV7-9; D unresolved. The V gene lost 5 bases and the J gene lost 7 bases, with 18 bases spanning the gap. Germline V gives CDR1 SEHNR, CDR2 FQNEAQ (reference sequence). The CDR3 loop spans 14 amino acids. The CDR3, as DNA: TGTGCCAGCAGCCCCAACCCGGACCCCACTGAGCAGTACTTC. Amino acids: CASSPNPDPTEQYF.

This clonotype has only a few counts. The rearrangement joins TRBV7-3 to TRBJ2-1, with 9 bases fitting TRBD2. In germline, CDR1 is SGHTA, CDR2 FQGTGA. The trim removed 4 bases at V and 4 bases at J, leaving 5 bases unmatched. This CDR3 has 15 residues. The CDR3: CASSSLAGQYNEQFF. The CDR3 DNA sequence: TGTGCCAGCAGCTCCCTAGCGGGGCAATACAATGAGCAGTTCTTC.

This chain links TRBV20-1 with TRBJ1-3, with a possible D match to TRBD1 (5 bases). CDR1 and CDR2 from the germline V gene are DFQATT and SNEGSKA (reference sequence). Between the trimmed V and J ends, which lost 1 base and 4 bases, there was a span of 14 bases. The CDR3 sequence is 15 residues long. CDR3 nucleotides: TGCAGTGCTAGAGGGGACCCCGTTCGGGGAAACACCATATATTTT. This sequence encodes CSARGDPVRGNTIYF.

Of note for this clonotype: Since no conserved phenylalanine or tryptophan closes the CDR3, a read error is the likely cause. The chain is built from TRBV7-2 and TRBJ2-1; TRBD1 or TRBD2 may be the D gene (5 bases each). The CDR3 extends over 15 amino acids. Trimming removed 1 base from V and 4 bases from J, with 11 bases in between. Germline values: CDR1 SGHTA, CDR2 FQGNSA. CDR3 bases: TGTGCCAGCAGCTTAGATAGGGGACGATACAATGAGCAGTTCCTC. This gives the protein CASSLDRGRYNEQFL.

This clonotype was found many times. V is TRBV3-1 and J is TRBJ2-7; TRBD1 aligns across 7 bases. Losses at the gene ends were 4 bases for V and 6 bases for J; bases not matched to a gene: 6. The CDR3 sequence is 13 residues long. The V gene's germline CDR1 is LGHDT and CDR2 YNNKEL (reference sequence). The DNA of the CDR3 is TGTGCCAGCAGCCCACGACAGGGCTCCGAGCAGTACTTC. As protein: CASSPRQGSEQYF.

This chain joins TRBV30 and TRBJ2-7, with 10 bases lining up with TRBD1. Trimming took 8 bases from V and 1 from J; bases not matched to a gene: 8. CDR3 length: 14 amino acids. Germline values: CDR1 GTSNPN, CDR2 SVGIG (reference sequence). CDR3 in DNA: TGTGCCGGCCGGGACAGGGGAGGATCCTACGAGCAGTACTTC. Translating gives CAGRDRGGSYEQYF. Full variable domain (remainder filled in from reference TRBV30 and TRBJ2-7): SQTIHQWPATLVQPVGSPLSLECTVEGTSNPNLYWYRQAAGRGLQLLFYSVGIGQISSEVPQNLSASRPQDRQFILSSKKLLLSDSGFYLCAGRDRGGSYEQYFGPGTRLTVT.

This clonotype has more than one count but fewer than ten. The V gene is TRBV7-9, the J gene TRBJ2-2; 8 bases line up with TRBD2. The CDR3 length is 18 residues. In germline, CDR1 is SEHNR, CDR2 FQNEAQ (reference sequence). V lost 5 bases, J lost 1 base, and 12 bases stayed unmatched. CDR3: CASSIRGGAGLNTGELFF. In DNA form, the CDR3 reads TGTGCCAGCAGCATCCGGGGGGGGGCTGGCTTGAACACCGGGGAGCTGTTTTTT.

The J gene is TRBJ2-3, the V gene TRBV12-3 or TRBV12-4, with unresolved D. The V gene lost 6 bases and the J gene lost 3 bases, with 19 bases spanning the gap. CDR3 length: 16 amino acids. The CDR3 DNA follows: TGTGCCAGCAGCTGGATAGGCGGCCTAAGGACAGATACGCAGTATTTT. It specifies CASSWIGGLRTDTQYF.

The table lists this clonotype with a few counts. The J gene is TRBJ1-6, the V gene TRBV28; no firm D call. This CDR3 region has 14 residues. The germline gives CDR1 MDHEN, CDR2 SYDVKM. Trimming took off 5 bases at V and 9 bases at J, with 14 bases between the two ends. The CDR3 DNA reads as TGTGCCAGCAGTCCCCAAACTAGGAGTTCACCCCTCCACTTT. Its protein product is CASSPQTRSSPLHF.

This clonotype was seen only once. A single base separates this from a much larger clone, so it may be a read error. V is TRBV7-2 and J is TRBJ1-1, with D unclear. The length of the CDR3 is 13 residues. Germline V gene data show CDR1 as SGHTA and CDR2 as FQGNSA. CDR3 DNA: TGTGTCAGCAGCTCAGGTTGGAGTCCTGAAGCTTTCTTT. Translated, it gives CVSSSGWSPEAFF.

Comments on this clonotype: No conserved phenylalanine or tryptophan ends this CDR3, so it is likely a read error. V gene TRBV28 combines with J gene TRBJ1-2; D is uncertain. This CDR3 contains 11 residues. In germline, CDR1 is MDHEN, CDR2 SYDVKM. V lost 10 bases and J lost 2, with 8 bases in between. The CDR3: CAITENYGYTL. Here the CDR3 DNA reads TGTGCCATCACAGAAAACTATGGCTACACCCTC.

The CDR3 nucleotides are TGTGCCAGCAGCTTAGCAGTTAGCAATCAGCCCCAGCATTTT. It translates to CASSLAVSNQPQHF. V gene TRBV7-8 combines with J gene TRBJ1-5; D unresolved. CDR1 SGHVS and CDR2 FQNEAQ come from the germline V gene. Trimming shortened V by 0 bases and J by 0 bases, and 3 bases separated the two germline ends. The CDR3 is 14 amino acids.

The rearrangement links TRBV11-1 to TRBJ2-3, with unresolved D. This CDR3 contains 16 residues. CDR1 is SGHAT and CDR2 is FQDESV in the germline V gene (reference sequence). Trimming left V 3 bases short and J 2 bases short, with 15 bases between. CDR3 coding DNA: TGTGCCAGCAGCTTCTCCCTTGTCACCACCACAGATACGCAGTATTTT. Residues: CASSFSLVTTTDTQYF.

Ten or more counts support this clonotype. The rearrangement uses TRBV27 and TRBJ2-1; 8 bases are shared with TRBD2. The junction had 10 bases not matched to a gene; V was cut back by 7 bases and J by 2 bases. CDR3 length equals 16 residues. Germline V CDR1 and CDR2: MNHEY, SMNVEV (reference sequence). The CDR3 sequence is CASNSLSGGPYNEQFF. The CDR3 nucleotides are TGTGCCAGCAATTCCCTTTCGGGAGGGCCCTACAATGAGCAGTTCTTC.

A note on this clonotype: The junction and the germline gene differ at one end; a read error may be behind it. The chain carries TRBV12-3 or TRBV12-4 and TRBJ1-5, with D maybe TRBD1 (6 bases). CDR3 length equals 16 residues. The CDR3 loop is CASTKTGSGGNQPRHF. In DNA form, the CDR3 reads TGTGCCAGCACCAAAACAGGGAGCGGAGGCAATCAGCCCCGGCATTTT.

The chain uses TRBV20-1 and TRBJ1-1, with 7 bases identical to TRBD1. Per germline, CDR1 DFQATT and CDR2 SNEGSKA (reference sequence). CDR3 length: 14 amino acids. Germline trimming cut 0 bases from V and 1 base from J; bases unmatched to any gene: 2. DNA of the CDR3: TGCAGTGCTAGAGACCACAGGGGGAACACTGAAGCTTTCTTT. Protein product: CSARDHRGNTEAFF.

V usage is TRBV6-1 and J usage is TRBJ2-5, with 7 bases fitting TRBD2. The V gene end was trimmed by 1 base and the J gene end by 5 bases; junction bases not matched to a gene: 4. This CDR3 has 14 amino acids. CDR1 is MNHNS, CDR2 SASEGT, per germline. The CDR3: CASSEGGGVETQYF. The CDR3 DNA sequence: TGTGCCAGCAGTGAAGGGGGGGGTGTGGAGACCCAGTACTTC.